These 23 T cell receptor beta chains originate from one sample sequenced in a study of shared clonotypes between healthy human individuals. The naive CD8 population came from CD45RO-negative cells selected for CCR7, without terminally differentiated effector memory CD45RA+ cells. Measured with immunoSEQ multiplex PCR; TCRdb has only the in-frame clones, and not every one. Of roughly 590,000 clones listed, about 95% are singletons. The sample was naive CD8+ T cells sorted from blood. These receptors all stem from a woman aged 25 to 45 in good health.

The CDR3 DNA is TGTGCCAGCAGTTTAGGGAAGCGCTATGGCTACACCTTC. Translated: CASSLGKRYGYTF. The chain carries TRBV27 and TRBJ1-2; D unresolved. This CDR3 is 13 amino acids long. CDR1 and CDR2 from the germline V gene are MNHEY and SMNVEV (reference sequence). The V and J ends lost 2 bases and 4 bases respectively, with 8 bases between them.

Regarding this clone: Other nucleotide sequences in the sample specify the same CDR3. The rearrangement links TRBV6-1 to TRBJ2-7; D remains ambiguous. Trimming shortened V by 1 base and J by 3 bases, and 7 bases separated the two germline ends. This CDR3 is 13 amino acids long. The germline CDR1 and CDR2 sequences are MNHNS and SASEGT. The CDR3 here is CASSEGVLYEQYF. CDR3 bases: TGTGCCAGCAGTGAAGGAGTTCTCTACGAGCAGTACTTC.

As to this clone: The sample carries other DNA sequences with the same CDR3. The CDR3 is CASSYDSSSYNEQFF. CDR3 DNA sequence: TGTGCCAGCAGTTACGACAGTTCCTCCTACAATGAGCAGTTCTTC. The chain combines TRBV27 with TRBJ2-1; tentative D call: TRBD1 (5 bases). Trimming pared 4 bases from V and 0 bases from J, leaving 10 bases between. CDR1 MNHEY and CDR2 SMNVEV come from the germline V gene (reference sequence). CDR3 size: 15 residues.

The chain couples TRBV6-1 to TRBJ2-2; D gene unclear. With 2 bases removed from V and 4 bases from J, the gap between germline ends came to 5 bases. CDR3 length: 13 residues. CDR1 and CDR2 (germline): MNHNS, SASEGT. CDR3 sequence: CASSERVTGELFF. The CDR3 DNA follows: TGTGCCAGCAGTGAACGGGTCACCGGGGAGCTGTTTTTT.

As for this clone: Different DNA sequences within this sample yield the same CDR3. The chain carries TRBV13 and TRBJ2-1; 11 bases are a match to TRBD2. Germline CDR1 is PRHDT and CDR2 is FYEKMQ (reference sequence). J gave up 6 bases and V 5 bases, and 0 bases lay outside the gene matches. CDR3 length: 13 residues. CDR3 residues: CASSTSGSNEQFF. CDR3 nucleotide sequence: TGTGCCAGCAGCACTAGCGGGAGCAATGAGCAGTTCTTC.

This clone was observed once. The V and J genes are TRBV5-4 and TRBJ2-7; D is perhaps TRBD1 (5 bases). Germline loops: CDR1 SGHNT, CDR2 YYREEE (reference sequence). Trimming stripped 4 bases from V and 2 bases from J, with 10 bases between. The CDR3 spans 13 residues. The CDR3 bases are TGTGCCAGCAGCCATGGGGCTACCTACGAGCAGTACTTC. Protein: CASSHGATYEQYF.

J is TRBJ1-5 and V is TRBV12-5; 7 positions agree with TRBD1. Germline trimming cut 0 bases from V and 3 bases from J; bases unmatched to any gene: 8. The CDR3 contains 17 residues. Germline assignment: CDR1 LGHNT and CDR2 FRNRAP. CDR3 in amino acids: CASGLVRAGGFNQPQHF. The CDR3 bases are TGTGCTAGTGGTTTGGTACGGGCAGGGGGGTTCAATCAGCCCCAGCATTTT. Combining the CDR3 with reference TRBV12-5 and TRBJ1-5 gives the whole variable domain DARVTQTPRHKVTEMGQEVTMRCQPILGHNTVFWYRQTMMQGLELLAYFRNRAPLDDSGMPKDRFSAEMPDATLATLKIQPSEPRDSAVYFCASGLVRAGGFNQPQHFGDGTRLSIL.

This chain joins TRBV5-6 and TRBJ2-1, with TRBD2 identical over 8 bases. The ends lost 0 bases at V and 8 bases at J; junction bases unmatched: 7. Germline CDR1 SGHDT, CDR2 YYEEEE. This CDR3 is 15 amino acids long. The CDR3 bases are TGTGCCAGCAGCTTGGGAGCGGGAGATGTCGATGAGCAGTTCTTC. Translation gives CASSLGAGDVDEQFF.

The chain combines TRBV21-1 with TRBJ1-1. TRBV21-1 is annotated as a pseudogene. The CDR3 has 15 amino acids. CDR3 sequence (DNA): TGTGCCAGCAGCGAGGGCCTCGAGTTGAACACTGAAGCTTTCTTT. Its translation: CASSEGLELNTEAFF.

This clone was seen once. The rearrangement joins TRBV2 to TRBJ2-1, with a weak D call TRBD2 (5 bases). Germline V gene lookup returns CDR1 SNHLY and CDR2 FYNNEI. The CDR3 covers 11 residues. The ends were cut back, 6 bases at V and 10 bases at J, with 10 bases in the middle. This CDR3 reads CASSSAEEQFF. The CDR3 DNA reads as TGTGCCAGCAGCTCAGCGGAGGAGCAGTTCTTC.

The V gene is TRBV6-1, the J gene TRBJ1-1, with D hard to call. CDR3 length equals 15 residues. V was pared by 5 bases and J by 0 bases, with 13 bases between. CDR1 is MNHNS and CDR2 is SASEGT in the germline V gene. This CDR3 reads CASSWADQLNTEAFF. DNA of the CDR3: TGTGCCAGCAGTTGGGCTGATCAGCTGAACACTGAAGCTTTCTTT.

The rearrangement joins TRBV2 to TRBJ2-6, with D maybe TRBD2 (6 bases). This CDR3 region has 19 residues. Between the trimmed V and J ends, which lost 1 base and 1 base, there was a span of 17 bases. CDR1 is SNHLY and CDR2 is FYNNEI in the germline V gene. The CDR3 sequence is CASSEGFWDSTSGANVLTF. In DNA, the CDR3 is TGTGCCAGCAGTGAAGGTTTCTGGGACTCAACTTCTGGGGCCAACGTCCTGACTTTC. The full variable domain, rest sourced from reference TRBV2 and TRBJ2-6, is EPEVTQTPSHQVTQMGQEVILRCVPISNHLYFYWYRQILGQKVEFLVSFYNNEISEKSEIFDDQFSVERPDGSNFTLKIRSTKLEDSAMYFCASSEGFWDSTSGANVLTFGAGSRLTVL.

The chain joins TRBV7-9 to TRBJ2-3; the D call may be TRBD1 or TRBD2 (7 bases each). CDR1 and CDR2 (germline): SEHNR, FQNEAQ (reference sequence). V was clipped by 4 bases and J by 1 base, with 18 bases between them. The CDR3 contains 17 residues. CDR3 residues: CASSSQGGRDRTDTQYF. The CDR3 bases are TGTGCCAGCAGCTCCCAGGGGGGGCGGGACCGCACAGATACGCAGTATTTT.

The chain has TRBV28 and TRBJ2-3, with D uncertain. CDR1 and CDR2 from the germline V gene are MDHEN and SYDVKM. Trimming pared 3 bases from V and 1 base from J, leaving 5 bases between. This CDR3 is built from 13 residues. CDR3 coding DNA: TGTGCCAGCAGTTTGATGGGCACAGATACGCAGTATTTT. This encodes CASSLMGTDTQYF.

This clone was seen only once. A much larger clonotype is one base distant, so this may be a read error. This sample also contains other DNA sequences that code for the same CDR3. V and J are TRBV27 and TRBJ2-7; the D is unclear. The V end lost 4 bases, the J end lost 3 bases, and 4 bases lay between the germline ends. The germline V gene encodes CDR1 MNHEY and CDR2 SMNVEV (reference sequence). The CDR3 covers 11 residues. The CDR3 loop is CASSSFYEQYF. CDR3 DNA: TGTGCCAGCAGTTCCTTCTACGAGCAGTACTTC.

The chain couples TRBV28 to TRBJ2-1, with 11 bases that match TRBD2. The trim removed 5 bases at V and 7 bases at J, leaving 7 bases unmatched. The CDR3 sequence is 15 residues long. The germline V gene has CDR1 MDHEN and CDR2 SYDVKM. The CDR3 loop reads CASSPVAGGLNEQFF. DNA of the CDR3: TGTGCCAGCAGTCCAGTAGCGGGAGGGCTAAATGAGCAGTTCTTC.

The chain recombines TRBV27 with TRBJ1-2; TRBD1 matches at 9 bases. V shed 3 bases, J shed 8 bases, and the junction held 4 bases outside the gene matches. This CDR3 has 13 residues. The germline V gene has CDR1 MNHEY and CDR2 SMNVEV (reference sequence). The CDR3 sequence is CASSLGTGRGYTF. The CDR3 bases are TGTGCCAGCAGTTTGGGGACAGGGCGAGGCTACACCTTC.

The rearrangement links TRBV19 to TRBJ2-7; D remains unclear. CDR3 length: 14 amino acids. Germline CDR1 is LNHDA and CDR2 is SQIVND (reference sequence). The V and J ends lost 5 bases and 3 bases respectively, with 14 bases between them. CDR3 in amino acids: CASSPAASNYEQYF. The DNA for the CDR3 is TGTGCCAGTAGTCCTGCTGCCAGCAACTACGAGCAGTACTTC.

V gene TRBV5-5 combines with J gene TRBJ1-1, with TRBD1 identical over 7 bases. V lost 2 bases to trimming and J lost 4 bases; unmatched junction nucleotides: 8. In germline, CDR1 is SGHKS, CDR2 YYEKEE (reference sequence). The CDR3 contains 15 residues. The DNA for the CDR3 is TGTGCCAGCAGCTTTATGACAGGGTCTTTCACTGAAGCTTTCTTT. Amino acids: CASSFMTGSFTEAFF. Complete variable domain (other parts from reference TRBV5-5 and TRBJ1-1): DAGVTQSPTHLIKTRGQQVTLRCSPISGHKSVSWYQQVLGQGPQFIFQYYEKEERGRGNFPDRFSARQFPNYSSELNVNALLLGDSALYLCASSFMTGSFTEAFFGQGTRLTVV.

The chain combines TRBV6-4 with TRBJ2-7; D remains ambiguous. V lost 7 bases and J lost 9, with 22 bases in between. The CDR3 consists of 14 residues. CDR1 and CDR2 from the germline V gene are MRHNA and SNTAGT. CDR3 sequence reads: CASIVVTGVLAQYF. CDR3 sequence (DNA): TGTGCCAGCATAGTAGTTACCGGCGTCTTAGCGCAGTACTTC.

The J gene is TRBJ2-2, the V gene TRBV19; either TRBD1 or TRBD2 may fit D (5 bases each). The CDR3 sequence is 14 residues long. Germline lookup yields CDR1 LNHDA and CDR2 SQIVND (reference sequence). V dropped 5 bases and J dropped 6 bases, with 13 bases sitting between them. The CDR3 reads CASSQGEVPGELFF. Written as DNA, the CDR3 is TGTGCCAGTAGTCAGGGAGAAGTTCCCGGGGAGCTGTTTTTT.

The V gene is TRBV5-8, the J gene TRBJ1-2; D might be TRBD1 (5 bases). CDR3 size: 12 residues. The V end was cut by 5 bases, the J end by 6 bases, with 11 bases between. The germline V gene encodes CDR1 SGHTS and CDR2 YDEGEE. CDR3 region: CASRPGKDGYTF. The DNA for the CDR3 is TGTGCCAGCAGACCAGGGAAGGATGGCTACACCTTC.

This chain connects TRBV15 to TRBJ2-1, with D perhaps matching TRBD2 (6 bases). The CDR3 totals 17 residues. Deletions cut 0 bases from V and 2 bases from J, with 14 bases between. CDR1 LNHNV and CDR2 YYDKDF come from the germline V gene (reference sequence). CDR3 in amino acids: CATSRERALATYNEQFF. CDR3 DNA sequence: TGTGCCACCAGCAGAGAGCGAGCGCTAGCGACCTACAATGAGCAGTTCTTC.